This paragraph covers one T cell receptor beta chain sequence. Its antigen is as yet unknown. The data were taken from a study of beta chain features in type 1 diabetes. Expressed TCRB transcripts were sequenced after all isolated RNA was converted to cDNA. The assay was immunoSEQ multiplex PCR, and TCRdb's table has in-frame clones only and misses some. The sample lists around 250,000 clones, about a fifth seen once, with about 0.028% in the top ten. Broader study findings: All four CD4+ subsets from Type 1 diabetes patients carried moderately but significantly shorter TCRB CDR3s.

The TCR was taken from a woman aged 35 to 49 with type 1 diabetes. Sample: naive CD4+ T cells from blood.

In DNA, the CDR3 is TGCAGCGTTGGCAGGGAGGGTCAGCCCCAGCATTTT. Translated: CSVGREGQPQHF. V gene TRBV29-1 combines with J gene TRBJ1-5; perhaps TRBD1 as D (5 bases). V was shortened by 4 bases and J by 6 bases, with 10 bases between the two germline ends. The CDR3 contains 12 residues. Germline values: CDR1 SQVTM, CDR2 ANQGSEA.